This T cell receptor beta chain appears in the sequencing data of a study of long-term antiretroviral therapy in people with HIV (dated by TCRdb to the early 2020s). Broadly, across the study: The earliest samples were collected roughly a decade before the 2015 WHO recommendation for immediate ART, at a time when ART was usually postponed until CD4 counts fell. A retrospective serial study tested whether ART initiation and durable HIV suppression were associated with changes in peripheral blood TRB repertoire composition and diversity. The cohort contributed about 190 cryopreserved PBMC samples from 30 adults with confirmed HIV infection, collected serially over a mean of 6 years (range 1-12). About 35% of the 30 participants with HIV were female. No cross-contamination during QIAcube processing was seen in test extractions of a monoclonal T-cell line run alongside around 31 polyclonal samples.

Comment on this clone: No cognate antigen has been identified for it. No much larger clonotype is one base removed from it; base qualities were not supplied.

General findings and caveats noted by the study authors: Inferences about post-ART repertoire changes were limited because no data were available on ART adherence, viral resistance or therapy changes. A significant increase in TRB diversity was found to be associated with ART initiation, although TRB diversity was observed to remain significantly below that of transplant donor controls even after long-term ART. Samples dated from about 2004 to 2018, and the ART regimens used may be less effective than current ones. At every time point, the repertoire was dominated by expanded TRB clones first identified before ART initiation, although this dominance fluctuated and, in many PLHIV, declined after ART. Owing to limited PBMC availability, only the TCR beta chain was sequenced, without alpha chain pairing. Compared with controls, HIV repertoires had narrower CDR3 length ranges, and the network structure pointed to an antigen-experienced repertoire that shifted only slightly toward naive after ART. Because pre-ART samples had limited cell numbers, unsorted PBMC were profiled rather than sorted CD4+ and CD8+ T cells.

The immunoSEQ hsTCRB v3.0 assay was used at survey level resolution to sequence the TRB variable region. TRB sequencing targeted a depth of about 35,000-50,000 T-cell genomes per sample. TRB libraries were pooled and sequenced on an Illumina MiSeq using a v3 150-cycle kit. Processing in the source paper ran as follows. Repertoire analysis ran in R within a reproducible Nextflow workflow covering QC, data transformation and analysis. LymphoSeq2, an R package for exploring AIRR-Seq data, was used to implement custom analyses. A handful of samples that produced fewer than 5000 total TRB sequences were removed, so some 190 HIV repertoires were analyzed. Of the approximately 190 retained HIV repertoires, about 61 were collected before and 120 to 130 after ART initiation. Repertoires were downsampled to 5000 TRB nucleotide sequences, with summary statistics averaged over 100 downsampling iterations. TRB sequences were retained for analysis only if CDR3 regions of at least seven amino acids were present. Diversity was assessed using a clonality score derived from Shannon entropy and using the Gini coefficient. In the repertoire networks, any two of the top 5000 CDR3 amino acid sequences were connected whenever the two sequences differed by an edit distance of one. For TRB CDR3 amino acid sequences, antigen specificity groups and MHC restriction were predicted with GLIPH2. To flag known associations with CMV, EBV, HIV or tissue antigens, CDR3 amino acid sequences were compared against VDJdb and McPAS-TCR. Pre-ART, post-ART and control groups were compared with Wilcoxon signed-rank tests and Holm-Bonferroni correction. What TCRdb holds here is the immuneACCESS table cut down to in-frame rearrangements. Part of the clones is not present; checked against another copy, under half of the missing clones reflect an unresolved V gene, and the others are unexplained. V, J and clone size were drawn from that table, and D and trimming were deduced from the DNA. In this sample the table shows about 44,000 clones, roughly 96% of which occur a single time. About 2.5% of the sample is taken by the ten largest.

Relative to germline, V is 5 bases shorter and J is 7 bases shorter, with 20 bases between their ends. The CDR3 holds 15 amino acids from the cysteine to the phenylalanine. The retained sequence is limited to the CDR3, 45 bases, with the frame set at the first base. CDR1 GTSNPN and CDR2 SVGIG were looked up in the germline V gene (reference sequence). To be included, a participant needed at least one PBMC sample from before ART initiation plus at least two post-ART samples. All participants with HIV were treated in the United States of America. Cryopreserved samples of about 1-10 million PBMC were thawed and washed before DNA extraction. At the time of the earliest PBMC sample, participants with HIV were aged between about 23 and 55 years. Each participant contributed PBMC samples from 1-4 timepoints before ART initiation and 2-8 timepoints after ART initiation, with a median of 7 samples. Serial HIV viral load, CD4+ T-cell count, ART history and demographic data were obtained for every participant. Genomic DNA was extracted from unsorted PBMC with a Qiagen kit on a QIAcube, processed in batches of 12 samples.

The clonotype comes from a woman aged 45-65 years with HIV. The receptor chain draws on TRBV30 and TRBJ1-4; TRBD1 is a weak D gene call, 6 bases matching. The specimen comprised unsorted PBMCs, sampled 3.7 years after starting antiretroviral therapy. This receptor has the CDR3 CAWGVSTGFGEKLFF. The nucleotide sequence is given as TGTGCCTGGGGGGTTTCGACAGGCTTCGGTGAAAAACTGTTTTTT. The entire variable domain, with the stretches around the CDR3 drawn from the reference TRBV30 and TRBJ1-4 proteins, is SQTIHQWPATLVQPVGSPLSLECTVEGTSNPNLYWYRQAAGRGLQLLFYSVGIGQISSEVPQNLSASRPQDRQFILSSKKLLLSDSGFYLCAWGVSTGFGEKLFFGSGTQLSVL.